This T cell receptor beta chain was captured in a study of blood T cells in healthy people across ages. Turning to the study itself: The template switching approach captured approximately one barcoded beta molecule for every two T cells.

The donors, healthy Caucasians from Russia, were aged about 6 to 95. The amount of total RNA extracted per sample was at least 5.5 micrograms. This clonotype was recorded many times. The second PCR ran about 6 to 11 cycles with a sample-barcoded 5' primer and J-beta primers. One entry per CDR3 protein results from TCRdb running MiXCR on the 5' RACE reads. The data contain about 640,000 distinct CDR3 sequences, about 30% of them seen just once; the ten biggest clones take up roughly 14%. Germline CDR1 SGDLS, CDR2 YYNGEE. V was clipped by 0 bases and J by 4 bases, with 13 bases between them. The CDR3 extends over 15 amino acids.

This sequence joins TRBV9 and TRBJ1-2, with D possibly TRBD1 on 6 matching bases. The source is a woman older than 75 in good health. Sequencing was performed on blood. CDR3 DNA sequence: TGTGCCAGCAGCGTAGAGACAGGCGGGGTCTATGGCTACACCTTC. It specifies CASSVETGGVYGYTF.